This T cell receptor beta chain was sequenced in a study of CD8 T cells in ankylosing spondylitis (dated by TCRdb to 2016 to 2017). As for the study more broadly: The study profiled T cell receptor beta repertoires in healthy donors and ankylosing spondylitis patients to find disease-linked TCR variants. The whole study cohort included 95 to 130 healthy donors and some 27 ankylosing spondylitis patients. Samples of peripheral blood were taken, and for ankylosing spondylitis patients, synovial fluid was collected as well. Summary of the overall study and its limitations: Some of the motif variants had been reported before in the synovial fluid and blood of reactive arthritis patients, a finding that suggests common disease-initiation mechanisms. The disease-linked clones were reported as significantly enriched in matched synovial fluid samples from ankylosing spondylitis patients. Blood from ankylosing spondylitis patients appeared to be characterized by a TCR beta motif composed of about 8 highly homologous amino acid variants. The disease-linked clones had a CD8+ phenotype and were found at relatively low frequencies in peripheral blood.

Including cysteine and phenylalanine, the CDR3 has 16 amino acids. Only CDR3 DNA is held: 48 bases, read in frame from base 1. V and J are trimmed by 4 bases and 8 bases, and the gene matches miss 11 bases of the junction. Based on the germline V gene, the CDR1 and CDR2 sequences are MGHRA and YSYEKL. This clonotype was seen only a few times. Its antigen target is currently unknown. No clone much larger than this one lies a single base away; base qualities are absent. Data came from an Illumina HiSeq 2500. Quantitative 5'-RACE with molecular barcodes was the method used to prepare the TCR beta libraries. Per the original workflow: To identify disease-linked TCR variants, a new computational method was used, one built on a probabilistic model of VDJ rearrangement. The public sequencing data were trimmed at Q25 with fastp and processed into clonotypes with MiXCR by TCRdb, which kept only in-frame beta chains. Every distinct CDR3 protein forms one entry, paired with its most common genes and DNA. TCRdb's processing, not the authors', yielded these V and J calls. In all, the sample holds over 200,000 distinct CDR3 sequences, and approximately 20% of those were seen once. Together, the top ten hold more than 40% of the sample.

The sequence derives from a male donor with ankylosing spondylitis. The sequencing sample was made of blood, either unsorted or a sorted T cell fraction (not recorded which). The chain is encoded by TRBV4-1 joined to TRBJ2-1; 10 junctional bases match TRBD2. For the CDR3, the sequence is CASSRISGGLGHEQFF. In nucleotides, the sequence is TGCGCCAGCAGCCGGATTAGCGGGGGGCTTGGGCATGAGCAGTTCTTC.